These T cell receptor beta chains were read from a single sample in a study of T cells in Graves' hyperthyroidism and ophthalmopathy. A single record per CDR3 protein comes from TCRdb applying MiXCR to the multiplex PCR reads. Of 95,000 to 100,000 distinct CDR3 sequences listed, over 50% are singletons. The sequencing sample was made of blood. These receptors originate from a woman aged 35 to 49 with Graves' hyperthyroidism. CDR3s include the opening cysteine and the closing phenylalanine or tryptophan. A D gene is named only where the DNA matches it firmly. Clone size is shown for a subset of rows, as once, few, many or a class of expanded clone.

. TRBJ1-2 TRBV6-6 15 TRBD1 CASRATGTGRYGYTF TGTGCCAGCAGAGCAACCGGGACAGGACGTTATGGCTACACCTTC
once TRBJ2-6 TRBV29-1 10 . CSVGHNQETF TGCAGCGTTGGACACAACCAAGAGACTTTC
. TRBJ1-2 TRBV7-6 11 . CASSSYNGYTF TGTGCCAGCAGCTCCTATAATGGCTACACCTTC
many TRBJ2-7 TRBV10-3 11 TRBD1 CAIPTGSEQYF TGTGCCATCCCGACAGGGAGCGAGCAGTACTTC
many TRBJ2-5 TRBV29-1 11 . CSVAQQETQYF TGCAGCGTTGCCCAGCAAGAGACCCAGTACTTC
many TRBJ2-2 TRBV10-2 14 . CASNGPWNTGELFF TGCGCCAGCAATGGACCCTGGAACACCGGGGAGCTGTTTTTT
. TRBJ1-1 TRBV9 15 TRBD1 CVSSFFDRGNTETFF TGTGTCAGCAGCTTCTTCGACAGGGGGAACACTGAAACTTTCTTT
few TRBJ2-2 TRBV20-1 16 . CSARDPPGPLGGELFF TGCAGTGCTAGAGATCCCCCAGGCCCGCTGGGCGGGGAGCTGTTTTTT
many TRBJ2-2 TRBV5-1 14 . CASSVGGPSGELFF TGCGCCAGCAGTGTAGGGGGTCCGTCCGGGGAGCTGTTTTTT
. TRBJ2-1 TRBV2 15 TRBD1 CASTLDRGLYNEQFF TGTGCCAGCACCCTCGACAGGGGGCTATACAATGAGCAGTTCTTC
. TRBJ1-5 TRBV20-1 12 . CSASVATRNEHF TGCAGTGCGTCCGTCGCAACAAGGAACGAGCATTTT
many TRBJ2-7 TRBV20-1 12 . CSASTQGHEQYF TGCAGTGCTAGTACACAGGGCCACGAGCAGTACTTC
many TRBJ1-4 TRBV20-1 16 . CSASPLAPEIDEKLFF TGCAGTGCTAGCCCACTAGCCCCGGAAATTGATGAAAAACTGTTTTTT
. TRBJ2-6 TRBV20-1 16 . CSARDGGFSGANVLTF TGCAGTGCTAGAGACGGGGGTTTCTCTGGGGCCAACGTCCTGACTTTC
many TRBJ1-2 TRBV6-5 15 TRBD1 CASSYREGANYGYTF TGTGCCAGCAGTTACAGGGAGGGGGCGAACTATGGCTACACCTTC
. TRBJ2-2 TRBV7-2 13 . CASSFIGTGELFF TGTGCCAGCAGTTTTATTGGGACCGGGGAGCTGTTTTTT
. TRBJ1-3 TRBV7-3 11 . CASSFVNTIYF TGTGCCAGCAGCTTTGTAAACACCATATATTTT
many TRBJ1-2 TRBV20-1 15 . CSASKLPGGRYGYTF TGCAGTGCTAGTAAACTTCCGGGAGGCCGCTATGGCTACACCTTC
many TRBJ2-2 TRBV5-6 17 TRBD2 CASSSTTSGRATGELFF TGTGCCAGCAGCTCTACCACTAGCGGGAGGGCCACCGGGGAGCTGTTTTTT
many TRBJ2-3 TRBV20-1 15 . CSARPDTSARDTQYF TGCAGTGCTAGACCCGACACATCCGCCAGGGATACGCAGTATTTT
. TRBJ1-4 TRBV7-9 21 . CASSLGHPAGPHTEANEKLFF TGTGCCAGCAGCCTAGGACATCCTGCAGGCCCTCACACTGAAGCTAATGAAAAACTGTTTTTT
. TRBJ1-1 TRBV7-9 17 . CASSLLPGRRVNTEAFF TGTGCCAGCAGCTTACTCCCGGGGCGTAGAGTAAACACTGAAGCTTTCTTT
. TRBJ1-2 TRBV12-3/TRBV12-4 15 TRBD1 CASSLGQGANHGYTF TGTGCCAGCAGTTTGGGACAGGGAGCAAATCATGGCTACACCTTC
. TRBJ2-2 TRBV7-9 16 TRBD2 CASSLAGGPNTGELSW TGTGCCAGCAGCTTAGCGGGAGGGCCGAACACCGGGGAGCTGTCTTGG
many TRBJ2-3 TRBV20-1 12 . CSAWGATDTQYF TGCAGTGCTTGGGGGGCCACAGATACGCAGTATTTT
. TRBJ2-5 TRBV29-1 15 TRBD1 CSVQGDRGRSETQYF TGCAGCGTACAGGGGGACAGGGGGCGATCAGAGACCCAGTACTTC
medium-sized TRBJ2-5 TRBV2 14 . CASRDGFSEETQYF TGTGCCAGCAGGGACGGGTTTTCGGAAGAGACCCAGTACTTC
many TRBJ1-4 TRBV20-1 14 . CSAPDLEGGEKLFF TGCAGTGCTCCGGACCTTGAAGGTGGTGAAAAACTGTTTTTT
many TRBJ1-6 TRBV15 13 . CATSREGGSPLHF TGTGCCACCAGCAGAGAGGGGGGGTCACCCCTCCACTTT
. TRBJ2-7 TRBV28 14 . CASSLFGTSREQYF TGTGCCAGCAGTTTGTTCGGGACGTCACGCGAGCAGTACTTC
many TRBJ1-4 TRBV30 13 . CAWSRLGNEKLFF TGTGCCTGGAGTAGGTTGGGAAATGAAAAACTGTTTTTT
many TRBJ2-6 TRBV5-1 16 . CASTMDVTSGANVLTF TGCGCCAGCACCATGGACGTCACCTCTGGGGCCAACGTCCTGACTTTC
. TRBJ2-7 TRBV7-2 15 TRBD2 CASSFYTSGTYEQYF TGTGCCAGCAGCTTCTACACTAGCGGGACCTACGAGCAGTACTTC
many TRBJ1-1 TRBV14 13 . CASSQEPITEAFF TGTGCCAGCAGCCAAGAACCCATCACTGAAGCTTTCTTT
. TRBJ1-5 TRBV29-1 15 . CSVPGGGRQGQPQHF TGCAGCGTTCCAGGAGGTGGGCGGCAGGGTCAGCCCCAGCATTTT
. TRBJ1-5 TRBV19 17 TRBD1 CASSPPQTGNSNQPQHF TGTGCCAGTTCCCCTCCCCAGACAGGGAATAGCAATCAGCCCCAGCATTTT
. TRBJ1-1 TRBV9 14 TRBD1 CASSTATGFTEALF TGTGCCAGCAGCACCGCGACAGGGTTCACTGAAGCTCTCTTT
. TRBJ1-6 TRBV10-3 11 . CASRQGLMLHF TGTGCCAGTAGACAAGGGCTCATGCTCCACTTT
. TRBJ1-6 TRBV9 13 . CASTRGDNSPLHF TGTGCCAGCACCCGGGGGGATAATTCACCCCTCCACTTT
. TRBJ1-4 TRBV7-2 13 . CASSSGGQEKLFF TGTGCCAGCAGCTCCGGGGGGCAGGAAAAACTGTTTTTT
. TRBJ2-5 TRBV7-8 15 TRBD2 CASSSGAGDQETQYF TGTGCCAGCAGCTCCGGAGCGGGGGACCAAGAGACCCAGTACTTC
. TRBJ2-7 TRBV7-2 16 TRBD1 CASSLVVRTGSYEQYF TGTGCCAGCAGCTTAGTCGTGCGGACAGGGTCTTACGAGCAGTACTTC
many TRBJ2-7 TRBV20-1 13 . CSARAGSSYEQYF TGCAGTGCTAGGGCGGGTAGCTCCTACGAGCAGTACTTC